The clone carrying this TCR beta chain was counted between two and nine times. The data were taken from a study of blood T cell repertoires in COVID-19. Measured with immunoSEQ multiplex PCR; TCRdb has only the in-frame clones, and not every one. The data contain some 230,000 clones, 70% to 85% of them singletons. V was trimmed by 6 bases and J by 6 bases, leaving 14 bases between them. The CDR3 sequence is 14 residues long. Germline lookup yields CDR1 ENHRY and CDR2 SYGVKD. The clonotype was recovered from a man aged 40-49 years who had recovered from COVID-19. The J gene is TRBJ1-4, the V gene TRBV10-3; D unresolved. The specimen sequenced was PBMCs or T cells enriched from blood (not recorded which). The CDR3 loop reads CAIRDRERDEKLFF. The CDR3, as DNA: TGTGCCATCAGAGACCGGGAACGGGATGAAAAACTGTTTTTT.